This T cell receptor (beta chain) is from a study of blood T cell repertoires in COVID-19. Study-level background: Sources were T cells, B-cell-depleted T cells, or PBMCs; the material itself was cDNA or gDNA.

Only one count was recorded for this clone. CDR3 length: 13 amino acids. Trimming left V 1 base short and J 5 bases short, with 8 bases between. The germline CDR1 and CDR2 sequences are LGHDT and YNNKEL (reference sequence). Authors' methods: For nucleated cells, counts were estimated from reference gene primer amplification. Method: immunoSEQ multiplex PCR; TCRdb's copy keeps in-frame clones and lacks some. The V and J calls and the clone size are those of that table, but D and trimming were determined from the DNA. The data contain around 100,000 clones, less than 85% of them singletons. The J gene is TRBJ2-5, the V gene TRBV3-1 (or the pseudogene TRBV3-2); TRBD2 is a possible D gene (6 bases). Sequences were obtained from peripheral blood. This TCR derives from a woman in her fifties or sixties with acute or convalescent COVID-19. The CDR3 is CASSQGDWETQYF. CDR3 DNA: TGTGCCAGCAGCCAAGGGGACTGGGAGACCCAGTACTTC.